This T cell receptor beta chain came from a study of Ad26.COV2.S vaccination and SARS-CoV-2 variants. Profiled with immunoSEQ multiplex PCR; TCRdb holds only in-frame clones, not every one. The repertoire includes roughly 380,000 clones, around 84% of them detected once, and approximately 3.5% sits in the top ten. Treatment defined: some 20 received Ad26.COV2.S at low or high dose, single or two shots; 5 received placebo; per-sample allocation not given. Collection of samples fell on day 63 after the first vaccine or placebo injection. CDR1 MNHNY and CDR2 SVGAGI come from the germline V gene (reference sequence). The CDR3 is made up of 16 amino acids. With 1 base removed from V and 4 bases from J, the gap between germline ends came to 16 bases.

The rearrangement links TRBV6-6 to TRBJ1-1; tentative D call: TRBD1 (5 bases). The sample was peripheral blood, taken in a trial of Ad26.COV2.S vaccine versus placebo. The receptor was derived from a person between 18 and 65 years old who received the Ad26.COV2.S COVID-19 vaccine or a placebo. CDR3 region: CASSYWAGPGGTEAFF. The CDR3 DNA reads TGTGCCAGCAGTTACTGGGCTGGGCCTGGGGGCACTGAAGCTTTCTTT.